This is a list of T cell receptor beta chains from one sample in a study of response to subunit inactivated influenza vaccine. TCRdb called the RT-PCR reads again in MiXCR, with one record for every CDR3 protein. The sample shows about 520,000 distinct CDR3 sequences, about 25% of them seen only once. Sequencing was performed on CD4+ T cells sorted from PBMCs, taken 4 to 6 days after vaccination. The receptors originated from a man aged 50 to 60 who received an inactivated influenza vaccine. Both conserved end residues are part of each CDR3. Fields, in order: J gene, V gene, CDR3 protein.

TRBJ2-3 TRBV4-2 CASSQSKTSGNTDTQYF
TRBJ2-7 TRBV7-8 CASRPPGQGQATEQYF
TRBJ2-2 TRBV7-2 CASSHTWVEEGELFF
TRBJ2-5 TRBV20-1 CSAGPQRGHQETQYF
TRBJ1-6 TRBV20-1 CSARVDSSHSPLHF
TRBJ2-7 TRBV10-3 CAISETDGSTYEQYF
TRBJ1-2 TRBV7-9 CASSFGGTKNYGYTF
TRBJ2-4 TRBV19 CASSPGRGPAKNIQYF
TRBJ2-5 TRBV20-1 CSATGQGGETQYF
TRBJ2-6 TRBV7-2 CASSPWVSGANVLIF
TRBJ2-1 TRBV27 CASSLSESSYNEQFF
TRBJ2-5 TRBV10-3 CAISEYRDQETQYF
TRBJ2-2 TRBV3-1 CASTKQPGTGELFF
TRBJ1-2 TRBV4-3 CASSQDRGTGGAYGYTF
TRBJ1-2 TRBV20-1 CSARDLSMTYGYTF
TRBJ2-5 TRBV20-1 CSARIGGRVKETQYF
TRBJ2-5 TRBV20-1 CSAPRRGQETQYF
TRBJ2-7 TRBV7-9 CASSGDGEQYF
TRBJ2-3 TRBV6-1 CASRPGQGGDTQYF
TRBJ2-7 TRBV12-3/TRBV12-4 CASSLWTGGGEQYF
TRBJ1-1 TRBV29-1 CSVTRDRNTEAFF
TRBJ2-7 TRBV15 CATSAITPSGIYEQYF
TRBJ2-6 TRBV6-5 CASSYSGVPGANVLTF
TRBJ2-3 TRBV7-2 CASSSRPGPRTDTQYF
TRBJ2-4 TRBV6-1 CASGLAGGLGNIQYF
TRBJ2-3 TRBV20-1 CSADRVTTQYF
TRBJ2-7 TRBV10-3 CATKWGAPYEQYF
TRBJ1-1 TRBV4-1 CASSQAGTGDTEAFF
TRBJ2-5 TRBV20-1 CSARETGTAKETQYF
TRBJ2-3 TRBV5-1 CVSSGQGVQDTQYF
TRBJ1-1 TRBV20-1 CSARKGHQNTEAFF